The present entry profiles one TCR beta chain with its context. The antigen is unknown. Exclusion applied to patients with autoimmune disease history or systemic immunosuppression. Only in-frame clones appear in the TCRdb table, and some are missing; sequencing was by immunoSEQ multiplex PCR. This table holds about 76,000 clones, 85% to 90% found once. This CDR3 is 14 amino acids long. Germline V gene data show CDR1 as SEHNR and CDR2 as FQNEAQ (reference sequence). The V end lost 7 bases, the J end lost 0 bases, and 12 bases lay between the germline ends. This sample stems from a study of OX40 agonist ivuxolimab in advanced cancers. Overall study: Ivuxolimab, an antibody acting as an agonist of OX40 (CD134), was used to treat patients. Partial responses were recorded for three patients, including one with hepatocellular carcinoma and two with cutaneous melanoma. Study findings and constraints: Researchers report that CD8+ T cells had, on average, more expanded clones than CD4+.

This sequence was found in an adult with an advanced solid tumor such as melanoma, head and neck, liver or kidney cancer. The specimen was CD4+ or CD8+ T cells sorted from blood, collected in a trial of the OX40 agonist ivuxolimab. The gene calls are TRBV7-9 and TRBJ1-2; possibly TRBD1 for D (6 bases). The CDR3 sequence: CASTPEGANYGYTF. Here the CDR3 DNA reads TGTGCCAGCACCCCTGAGGGGGCTAACTATGGCTACACCTTC.